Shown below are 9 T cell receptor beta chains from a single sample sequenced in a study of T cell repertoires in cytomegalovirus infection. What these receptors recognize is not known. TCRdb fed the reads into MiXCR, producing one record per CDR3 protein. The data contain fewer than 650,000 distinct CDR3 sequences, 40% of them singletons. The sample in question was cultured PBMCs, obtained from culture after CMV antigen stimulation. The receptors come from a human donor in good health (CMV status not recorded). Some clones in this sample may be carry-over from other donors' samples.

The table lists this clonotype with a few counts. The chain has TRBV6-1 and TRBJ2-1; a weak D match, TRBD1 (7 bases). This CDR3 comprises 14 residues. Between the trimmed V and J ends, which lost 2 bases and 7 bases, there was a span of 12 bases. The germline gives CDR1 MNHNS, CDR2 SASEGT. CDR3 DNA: TGTGCCAGCAGTGAACGCAGGGGGGTGAATGAGCAGTTCTTC. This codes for CASSERRGVNEQFF.

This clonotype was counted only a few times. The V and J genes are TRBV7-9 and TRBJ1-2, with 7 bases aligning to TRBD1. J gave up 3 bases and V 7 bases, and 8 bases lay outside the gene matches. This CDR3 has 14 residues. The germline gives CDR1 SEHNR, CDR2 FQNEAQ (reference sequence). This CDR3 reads CASTKGTADYGYTF. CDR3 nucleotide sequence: TGTGCCAGCACTAAAGGGACAGCGGACTATGGCTACACCTTC.

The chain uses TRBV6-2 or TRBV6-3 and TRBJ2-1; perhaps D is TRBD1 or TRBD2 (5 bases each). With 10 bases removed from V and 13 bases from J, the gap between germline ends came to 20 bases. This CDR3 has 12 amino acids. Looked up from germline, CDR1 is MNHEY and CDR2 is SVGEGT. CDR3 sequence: CATNREWGPQFF. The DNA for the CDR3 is TGTGCCACAAATAGGGAGTGGGGCCCACAGTTCTTC.

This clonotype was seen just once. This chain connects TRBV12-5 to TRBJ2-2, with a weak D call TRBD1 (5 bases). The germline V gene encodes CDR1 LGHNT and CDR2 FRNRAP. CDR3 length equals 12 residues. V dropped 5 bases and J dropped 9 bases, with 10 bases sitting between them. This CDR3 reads CASGLQVRELFF. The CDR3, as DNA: TGTGCTAGTGGTCTACAGGTTCGGGAGCTGTTTTTT.

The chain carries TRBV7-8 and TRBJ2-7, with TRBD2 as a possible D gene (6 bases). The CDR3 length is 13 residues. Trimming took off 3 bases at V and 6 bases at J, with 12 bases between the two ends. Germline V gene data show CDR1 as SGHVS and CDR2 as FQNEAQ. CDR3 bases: TGTGCCAGCAGCTTGAATCGGGGGACCGAGCAGTACTTC. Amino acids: CASSLNRGTEQYF.

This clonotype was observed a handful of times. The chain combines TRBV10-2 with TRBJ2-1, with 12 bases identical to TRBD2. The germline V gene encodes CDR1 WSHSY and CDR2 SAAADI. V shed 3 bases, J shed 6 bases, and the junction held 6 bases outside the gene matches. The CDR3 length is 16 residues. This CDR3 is CASSDLAGGGANEQFF. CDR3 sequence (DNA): TGCGCCAGCAGTGACCTAGCGGGAGGGGGGGCCAATGAGCAGTTCTTC.

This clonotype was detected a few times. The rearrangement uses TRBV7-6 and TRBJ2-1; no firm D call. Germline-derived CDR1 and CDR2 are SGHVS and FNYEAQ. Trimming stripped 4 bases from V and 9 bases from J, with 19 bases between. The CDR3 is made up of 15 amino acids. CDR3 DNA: TGTGCCAGCAGCTCCCAGGCTCGCCGGTTCGGTGAGCAGTTCTTC. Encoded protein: CASSSQARRFGEQFF.

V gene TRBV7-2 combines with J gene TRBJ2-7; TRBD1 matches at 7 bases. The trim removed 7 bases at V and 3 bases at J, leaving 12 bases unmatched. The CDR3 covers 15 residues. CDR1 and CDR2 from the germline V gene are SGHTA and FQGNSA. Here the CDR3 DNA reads TGTGCCAGCAACCTAGCCGGGACAGTCGACTACGAGCAGTACTTC. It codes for CASNLAGTVDYEQYF.

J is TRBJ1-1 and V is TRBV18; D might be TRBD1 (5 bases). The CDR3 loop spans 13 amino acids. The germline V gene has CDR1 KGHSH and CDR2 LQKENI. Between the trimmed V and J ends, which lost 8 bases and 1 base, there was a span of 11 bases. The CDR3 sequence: CASLEQGNTEAFF. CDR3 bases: TGTGCCAGCCTCGAGCAGGGGAACACTGAAGCTTTCTTT.